The source of this T cell receptor beta chain is a study of long-term antiretroviral therapy in people with HIV. The assay used was immunoSEQ (version v3.0), run at survey level. The assay was immunoSEQ multiplex PCR, and TCRdb's table has in-frame clones only and misses some. This table has roughly 19,000 clones, approximately 88% appearing once. General study results and limits: Unavailable data included ART adherence, viral resistance and therapy changes (switches in treatment).

The CDR3 spans 14 residues. Looked up from germline, CDR1 is MNHEY and CDR2 is SMNVEV (reference sequence). Trimming stripped 3 bases from V and 3 bases from J, with 12 bases between. This clone has more than one count but fewer than ten. The target antigen is unknown. The TCR was taken from a young man with HIV. This sequence joins TRBV27 and TRBJ2-7; no clear D gene. The material sequenced was unsorted PBMCs, taken 2.1 years after starting antiretroviral therapy. CDR3 amino acids: CASSFLGPRYEQYF. Written as DNA, the CDR3 is TGTGCCAGCAGTTTCCTCGGACCTCGCTACGAGCAGTACTTC.